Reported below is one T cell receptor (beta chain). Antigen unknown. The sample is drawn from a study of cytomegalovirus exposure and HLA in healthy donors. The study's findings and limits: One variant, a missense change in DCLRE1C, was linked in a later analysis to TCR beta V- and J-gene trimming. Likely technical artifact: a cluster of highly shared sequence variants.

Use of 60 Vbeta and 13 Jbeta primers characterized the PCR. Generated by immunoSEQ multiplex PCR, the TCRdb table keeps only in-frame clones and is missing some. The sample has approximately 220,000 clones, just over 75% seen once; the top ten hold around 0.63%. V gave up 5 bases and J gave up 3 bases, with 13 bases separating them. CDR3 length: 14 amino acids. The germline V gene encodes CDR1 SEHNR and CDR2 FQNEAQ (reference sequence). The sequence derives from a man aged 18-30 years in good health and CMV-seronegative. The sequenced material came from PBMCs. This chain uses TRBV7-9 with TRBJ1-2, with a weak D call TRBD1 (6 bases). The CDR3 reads CASSVKGQYYGYTF. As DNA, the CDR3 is TGTGCCAGCAGCGTAAAGGGACAATACTATGGCTACACCTTC. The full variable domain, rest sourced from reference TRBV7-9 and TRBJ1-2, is DTGVSQNPRHKITKRGQNVTFRCDPISEHNRLYWYRQTLGQGPEFLTYFQNEAQLEKSRLLSDRFSAERPKGSFSTLEIQRTEQGDSAMYLCASSVKGQYYGYTFGSGTRLTVV.